Sequencing of this T cell receptor (beta chain) was carried out in a study of T-cell reconstitution after alpha-beta-depleted transplantation in children. Unique molecular identifiers were used to barcode this TCRbeta library. Each CDR3 protein gets one entry after TCRdb re-called the PCR reads with MiXCR. The repertoire has about 610,000 distinct CDR3 sequences, more than 9% of them found once; the top ten carry roughly 4%. This clonotype occurred many times. Germline V gene sequence: CDR1 SGDLS, CDR2 YYNGEE. V was shortened by 0 bases and J by 3 bases, with 10 bases between the two germline ends. This CDR3 region has 15 residues.

Sample: PBMCs from the stem cell graft donor, taken from the stem cell graft. This sequence was found in a human donor who donated a stem cell graft to a child with acute myeloid leukemia. This chain connects TRBV9 to TRBJ2-1; no clear D. The CDR3 nucleotides read TGTGCCAGCAGCGTAGGCCAGCGCATCTACAATGAGCAGTTCTTC. Protein product: CASSVGQRIYNEQFF.